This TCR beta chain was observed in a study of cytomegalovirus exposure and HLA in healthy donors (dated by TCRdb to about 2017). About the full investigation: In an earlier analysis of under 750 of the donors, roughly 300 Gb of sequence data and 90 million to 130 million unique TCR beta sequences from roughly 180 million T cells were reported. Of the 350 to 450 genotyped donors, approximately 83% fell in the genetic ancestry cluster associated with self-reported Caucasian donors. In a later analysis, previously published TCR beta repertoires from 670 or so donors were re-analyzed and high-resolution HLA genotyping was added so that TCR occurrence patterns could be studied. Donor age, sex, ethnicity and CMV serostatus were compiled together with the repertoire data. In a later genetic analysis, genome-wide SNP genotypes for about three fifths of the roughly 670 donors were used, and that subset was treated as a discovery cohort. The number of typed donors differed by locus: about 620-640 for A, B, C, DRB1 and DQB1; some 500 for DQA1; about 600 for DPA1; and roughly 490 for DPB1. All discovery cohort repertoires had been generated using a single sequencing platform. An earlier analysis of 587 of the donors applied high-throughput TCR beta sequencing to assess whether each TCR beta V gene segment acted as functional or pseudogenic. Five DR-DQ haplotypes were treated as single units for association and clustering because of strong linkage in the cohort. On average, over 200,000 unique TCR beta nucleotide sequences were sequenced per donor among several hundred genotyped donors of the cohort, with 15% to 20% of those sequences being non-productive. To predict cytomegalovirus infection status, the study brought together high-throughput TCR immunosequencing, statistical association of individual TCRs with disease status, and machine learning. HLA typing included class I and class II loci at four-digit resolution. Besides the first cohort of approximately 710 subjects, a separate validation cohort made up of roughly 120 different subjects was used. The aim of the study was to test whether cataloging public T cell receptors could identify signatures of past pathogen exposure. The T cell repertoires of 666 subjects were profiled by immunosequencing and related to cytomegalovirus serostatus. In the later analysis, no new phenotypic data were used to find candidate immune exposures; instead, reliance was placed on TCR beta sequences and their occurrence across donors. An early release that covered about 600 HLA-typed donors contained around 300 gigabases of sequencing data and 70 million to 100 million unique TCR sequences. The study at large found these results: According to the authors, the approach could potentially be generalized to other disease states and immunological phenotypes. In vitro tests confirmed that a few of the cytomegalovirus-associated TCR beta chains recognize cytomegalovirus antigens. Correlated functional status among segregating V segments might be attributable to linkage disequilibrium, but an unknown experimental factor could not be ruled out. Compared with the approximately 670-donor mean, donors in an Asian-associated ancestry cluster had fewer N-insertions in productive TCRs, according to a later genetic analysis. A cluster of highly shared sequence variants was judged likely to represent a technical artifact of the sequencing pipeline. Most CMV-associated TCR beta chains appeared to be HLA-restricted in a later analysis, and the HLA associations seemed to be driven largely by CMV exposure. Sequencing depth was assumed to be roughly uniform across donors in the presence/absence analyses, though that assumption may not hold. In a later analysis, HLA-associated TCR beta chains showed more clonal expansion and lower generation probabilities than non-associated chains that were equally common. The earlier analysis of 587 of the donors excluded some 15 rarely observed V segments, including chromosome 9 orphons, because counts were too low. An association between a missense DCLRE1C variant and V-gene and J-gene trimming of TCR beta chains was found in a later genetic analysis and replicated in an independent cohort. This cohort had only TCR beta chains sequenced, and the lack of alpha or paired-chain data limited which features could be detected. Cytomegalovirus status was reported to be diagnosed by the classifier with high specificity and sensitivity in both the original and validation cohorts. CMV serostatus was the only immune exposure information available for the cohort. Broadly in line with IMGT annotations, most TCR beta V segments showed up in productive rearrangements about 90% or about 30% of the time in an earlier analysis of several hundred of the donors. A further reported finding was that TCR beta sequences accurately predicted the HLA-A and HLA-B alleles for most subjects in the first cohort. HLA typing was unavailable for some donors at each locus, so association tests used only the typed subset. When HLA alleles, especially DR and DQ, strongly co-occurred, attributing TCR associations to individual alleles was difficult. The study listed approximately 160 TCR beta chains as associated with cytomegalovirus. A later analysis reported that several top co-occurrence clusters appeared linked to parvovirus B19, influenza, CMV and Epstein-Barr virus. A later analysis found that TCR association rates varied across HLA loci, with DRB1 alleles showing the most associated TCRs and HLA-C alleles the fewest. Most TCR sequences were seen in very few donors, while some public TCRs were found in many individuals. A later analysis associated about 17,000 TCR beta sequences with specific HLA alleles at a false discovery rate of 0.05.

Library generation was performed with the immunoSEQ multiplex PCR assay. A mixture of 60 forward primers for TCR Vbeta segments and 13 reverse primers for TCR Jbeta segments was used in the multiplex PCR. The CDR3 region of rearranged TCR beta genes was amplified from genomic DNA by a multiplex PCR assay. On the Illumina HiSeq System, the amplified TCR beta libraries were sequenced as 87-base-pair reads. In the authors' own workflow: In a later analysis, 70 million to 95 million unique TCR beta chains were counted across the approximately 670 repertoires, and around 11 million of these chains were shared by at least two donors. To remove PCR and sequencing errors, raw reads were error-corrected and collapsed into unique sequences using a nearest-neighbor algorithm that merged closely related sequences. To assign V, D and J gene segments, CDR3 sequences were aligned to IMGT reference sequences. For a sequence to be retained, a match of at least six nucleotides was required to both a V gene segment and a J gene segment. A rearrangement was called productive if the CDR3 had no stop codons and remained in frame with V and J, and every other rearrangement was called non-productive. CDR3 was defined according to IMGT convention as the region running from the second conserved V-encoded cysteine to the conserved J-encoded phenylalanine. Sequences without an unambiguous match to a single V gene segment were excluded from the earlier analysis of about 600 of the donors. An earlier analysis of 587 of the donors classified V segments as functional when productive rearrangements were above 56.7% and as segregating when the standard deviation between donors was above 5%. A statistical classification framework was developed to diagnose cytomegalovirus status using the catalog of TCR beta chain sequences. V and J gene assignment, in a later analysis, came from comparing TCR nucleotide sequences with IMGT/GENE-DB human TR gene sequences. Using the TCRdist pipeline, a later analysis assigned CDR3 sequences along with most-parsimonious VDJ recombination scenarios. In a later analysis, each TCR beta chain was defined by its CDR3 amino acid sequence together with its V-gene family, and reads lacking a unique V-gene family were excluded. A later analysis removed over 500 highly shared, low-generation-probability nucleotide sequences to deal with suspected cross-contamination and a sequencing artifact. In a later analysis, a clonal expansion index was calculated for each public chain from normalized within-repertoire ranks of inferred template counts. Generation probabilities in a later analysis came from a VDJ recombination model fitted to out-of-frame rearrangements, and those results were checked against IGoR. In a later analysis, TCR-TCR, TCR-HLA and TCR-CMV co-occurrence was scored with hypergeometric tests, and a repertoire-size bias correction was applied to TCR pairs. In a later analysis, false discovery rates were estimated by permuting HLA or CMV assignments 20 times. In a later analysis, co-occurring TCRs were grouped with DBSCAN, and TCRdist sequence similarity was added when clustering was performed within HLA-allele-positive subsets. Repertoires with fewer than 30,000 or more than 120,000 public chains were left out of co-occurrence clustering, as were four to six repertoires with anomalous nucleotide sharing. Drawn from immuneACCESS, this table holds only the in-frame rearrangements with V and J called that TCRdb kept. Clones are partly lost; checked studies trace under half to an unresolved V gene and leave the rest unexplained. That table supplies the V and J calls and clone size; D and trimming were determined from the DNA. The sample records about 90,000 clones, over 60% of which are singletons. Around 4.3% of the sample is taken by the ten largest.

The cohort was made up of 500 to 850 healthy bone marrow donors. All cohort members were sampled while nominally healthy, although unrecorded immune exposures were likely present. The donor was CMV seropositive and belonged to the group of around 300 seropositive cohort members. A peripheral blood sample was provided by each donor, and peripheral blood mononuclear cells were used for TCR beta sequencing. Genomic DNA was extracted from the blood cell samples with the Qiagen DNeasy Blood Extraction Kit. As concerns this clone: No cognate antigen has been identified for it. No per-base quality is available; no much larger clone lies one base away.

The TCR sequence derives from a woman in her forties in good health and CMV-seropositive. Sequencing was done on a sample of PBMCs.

CDR3 sequence: CASSFLSETQYF. Here is the DNA: TGTGCCAGCAGCTTCCTCTCCGAGACCCAGTACTTC. Here the chain combines TRBV7-9 and TRBJ2-5; no D gene call is confident. Deletion took 3 bases off V and 5 bases off J, with a span of 7 bases between the germline ends. The CDR3 goes from the cysteine to the phenylalanine over 12 residues. Kept here is only the CDR3 DNA, which spans 36 bases and is read in frame from base 1. Looking up the germline V gene (reference sequence) yields CDR1 SEHNR and CDR2 FQNEAQ.